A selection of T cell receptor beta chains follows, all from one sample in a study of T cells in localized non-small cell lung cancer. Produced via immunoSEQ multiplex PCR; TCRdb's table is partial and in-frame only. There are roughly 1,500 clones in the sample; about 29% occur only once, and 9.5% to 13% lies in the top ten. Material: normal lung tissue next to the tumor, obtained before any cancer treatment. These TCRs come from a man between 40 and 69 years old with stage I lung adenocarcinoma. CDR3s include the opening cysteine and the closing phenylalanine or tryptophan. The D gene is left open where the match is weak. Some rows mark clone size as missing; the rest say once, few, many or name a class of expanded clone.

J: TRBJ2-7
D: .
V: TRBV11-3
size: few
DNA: TGTGCCAGCAGCTTCAACGGGCAGGGCTACGAGCAGTACTTC
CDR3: CASSFNGQGYEQYF

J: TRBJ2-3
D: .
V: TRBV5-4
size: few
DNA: TGTGCCAGCAGCTGGAAGGGGGACAGCACAGATACGCAGTATTTT
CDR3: CASSWKGDSTDTQYF

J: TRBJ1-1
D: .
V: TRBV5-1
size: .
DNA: TGCGCCAGCAGCTTGGAGGCCAGGGGCGGTTTAGTCACTGAAGCTTTCTTT
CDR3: CASSLEARGGLVTEAFF

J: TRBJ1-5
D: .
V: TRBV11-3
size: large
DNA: TGTGCCAGCAGCCTTTCTTTTGGGGGGAATCAGCCCCAGCATTTT
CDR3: CASSLSFGGNQPQHF

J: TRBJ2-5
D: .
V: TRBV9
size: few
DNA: TGTGCCAGCAGCCTAGGGACGGTACAAGAGACCCAGTACTTC
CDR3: CASSLGTVQETQYF

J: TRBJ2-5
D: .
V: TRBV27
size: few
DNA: TGTGCCAGCAGTTTTGCCGGGGGGCAGGAGACCCAGTACTTC
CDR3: CASSFAGGQETQYF

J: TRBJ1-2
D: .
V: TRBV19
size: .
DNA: TGTGCCAGTAATGAGGACACCAACTATGGCTACACCTTC
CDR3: CASNEDTNYGYTF

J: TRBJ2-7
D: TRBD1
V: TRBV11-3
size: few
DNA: TGTGCCAGCAGCCACTCCGGGACAGGGAGCCGTGAGCAGTACTTC
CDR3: CASSHSGTGSREQYF

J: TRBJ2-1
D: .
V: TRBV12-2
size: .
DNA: TGTGCAAGTCGCAACAAGGGGTCCTACAATGAGCAGTTCTTC
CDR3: CASRNKGSYNEQFF

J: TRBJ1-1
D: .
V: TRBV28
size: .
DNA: TGTGCCAGCAGCCAGACCTTTACTGAAGCTTTCTTT
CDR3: CASSQTFTEAFF

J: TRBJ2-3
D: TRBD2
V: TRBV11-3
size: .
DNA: TGTGCCAGCAGCCCGAGGCGGGAGGGGTCAGATACGCAGTATTTT
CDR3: CASSPRREGSDTQYF

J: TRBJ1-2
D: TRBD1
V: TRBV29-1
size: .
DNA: TGCAGCGTTGAACTCCGGGACAGGGAGGGGACCTATGGCTACACCTTC
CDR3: CSVELRDREGTYGYTF

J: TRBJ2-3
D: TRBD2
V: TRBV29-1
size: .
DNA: TGCAGCGGCCGACGGCGGGGAGGACTAGCGGGAGTTAGAGATACGCAGTATTTT
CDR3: CSGRRRGGLAGVRDTQYF

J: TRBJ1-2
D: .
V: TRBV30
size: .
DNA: TGTGCCTGGAGTGTTGGCCTCCGGATCTACAAACTAAACAGCAGAAGCTATGGCTACACCTTC
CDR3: CAWSVGLRIYKLNSRSYGYTF

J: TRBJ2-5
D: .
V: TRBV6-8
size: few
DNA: TGTGCCAGCAGTTACGTGGGAGAGACCCAGTACTTC
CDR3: CASSYVGETQYF

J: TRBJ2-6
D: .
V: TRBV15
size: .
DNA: TGTGCCACCAGCAGCCCCGGGGGCTCTGGGGCCAACGTCCTGACTTTC
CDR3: CATSSPGGSGANVLTF

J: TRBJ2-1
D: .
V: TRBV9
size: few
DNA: TGTGCCAGCAGTACCGGACTAATCAATGAGCAGTTCTTC
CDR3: CASSTGLINEQFF

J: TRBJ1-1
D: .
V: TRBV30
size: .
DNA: TGTGCCTGGAGTGACGGCAACACTGAAGCTTTCTTT
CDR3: CAWSDGNTEAFF

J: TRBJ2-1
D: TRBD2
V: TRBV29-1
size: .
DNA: TGCAGCGCCGGGGGGGACACATACAATGAGCAGTTCTTC
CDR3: CSAGGDTYNEQFF

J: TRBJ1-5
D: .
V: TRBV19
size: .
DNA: TGTGCCAGTAGTATGTCGGGCCAGAGGAATCAGCCCCAGCATTTT
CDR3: CASSMSGQRNQPQHF

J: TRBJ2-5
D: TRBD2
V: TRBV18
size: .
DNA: TGTGCCAGCTCAGCCTCCGTAGCGGGAGCAGGGGAGACCCAGTACTTC
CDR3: CASSASVAGAGETQYF

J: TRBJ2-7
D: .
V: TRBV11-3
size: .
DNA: TGTGCCAGCAGCTTAGATCCGGCAGCAGCTGTATTCTACGAGCAGTACTTC
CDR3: CASSLDPAAAVFYEQYF

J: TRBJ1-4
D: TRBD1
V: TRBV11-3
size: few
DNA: TGTGCCAGCAGCTTGCAGGGGGCGGGAGAAAAACTGTTTTTT
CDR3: CASSLQGAGEKLFF

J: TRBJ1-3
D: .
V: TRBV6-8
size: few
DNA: TGTGCCAGCAGTGAGGCCAGCCGTAACACCATATATTTT
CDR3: CASSEASRNTIYF

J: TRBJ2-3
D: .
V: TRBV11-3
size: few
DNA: TGTGCCAGCAGCCTCAACAGGGGAGGGACAGATACGCAGTATTTT
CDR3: CASSLNRGGTDTQYF

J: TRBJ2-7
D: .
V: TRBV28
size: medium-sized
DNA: TGTGCCAGCAGTTTATCCGGCAGCCGCTCCTACGAGCAGTACTTC
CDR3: CASSLSGSRSYEQYF

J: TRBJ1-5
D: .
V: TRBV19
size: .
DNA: TGTGCCAGTAGTATAGTTTATAGCAATCAGCCCCAGCATTTT
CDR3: CASSIVYSNQPQHF

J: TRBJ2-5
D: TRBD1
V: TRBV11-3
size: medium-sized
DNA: TGTGCCAGCAGCTCCTCCCGGGGACAGGGTTGGGCAGAGACCCAGTACTTC
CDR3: CASSSSRGQGWAETQYF

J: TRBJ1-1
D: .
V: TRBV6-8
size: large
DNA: TGTGCCAGCAGCATTATCCCAAACACTGAAGCTTTCTTT
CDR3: CASSIIPNTEAFF

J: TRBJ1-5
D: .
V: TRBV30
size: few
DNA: TGTGCCTGGAGTAAAGACAACAGCAATCAGCCCCAGCATTTT
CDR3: CAWSKDNSNQPQHF

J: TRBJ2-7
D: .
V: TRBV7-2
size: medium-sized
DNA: TGTGCCAGCAGCCGCGACTACGGCCTCGAGCAGTACTTC
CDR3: CASSRDYGLEQYF

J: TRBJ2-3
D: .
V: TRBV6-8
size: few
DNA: TGTGCCACTTCTCAGGGGTTTGGAGATACGCAGTATTTT
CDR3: CATSQGFGDTQYF

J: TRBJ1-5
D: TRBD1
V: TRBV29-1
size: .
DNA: TGCAGCGTTGAAGATGGGACAGGGGGCAATCAGCCCCAGCATTTT
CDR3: CSVEDGTGGNQPQHF

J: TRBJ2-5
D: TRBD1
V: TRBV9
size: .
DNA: TGTGCCAGCAGCGTAGCCGGCAGGGGGCAACTTGAGACCCAGTACTTC
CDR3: CASSVAGRGQLETQYF

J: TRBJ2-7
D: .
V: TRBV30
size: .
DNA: TGTGCCTGGAGGGACCCGGGACGGCCCTACGAGCAGTACTTC
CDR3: CAWRDPGRPYEQYF